The next 21 T cell receptor beta chains were all read from a single sample in a study of low-dose radiotherapy and immunotherapy resistance in tumors (dated by TCRdb to the early 2020s). This sample was sequenced with an Illumina MiniSeq. First-strand cDNA was synthesized using Superscript III and a set of TRAV- and TRBV-specific primers, so that both TCRalpha and TCRbeta chains were covered. TCRs were amplified for about 22 PCR cycles with Phusion, using a constant-region primer paired with the adapter attached to the V primers. The raw public data were reprocessed by TCRdb itself: fastp quality trimming at Q25, MiXCR clonotype calling, in-frame beta chains only. CDR3 protein sequences are deduplicated, and each keeps its most common genes and DNA. The table for this sample lists 100,000 or so distinct CDR3 sequences; 9.4% of them were counted only once. Around 0.93% of the sample belongs to the ten largest clones.

Taken with the paper, the label for time point translates to: before trial treatment. The starting material was PBMCs, obtained before treatment. These receptors all come from a male donor with prostate cancer.

This clonotype showed up many times. The chain joins TRBV12-3 or TRBV12-4 to TRBJ2-1, with 13 bases aligning to TRBD2. The CDR3 is made up of 20 amino acids. Trimming took 3 bases from V and 1 from J; bases not matched to a gene: 12. CDR3 protein: CASSFRAGLAGAVSYNEQFF. CDR3 in DNA: TGTGCCAGCAGTTTCCGGGCAGGACTAGCGGGAGCGGTGTCCTACAATGAGCAGTTCTTC.

At least ten counts were recorded for this clonotype. The J gene is TRBJ2-1, the V gene TRBV6-5; the D is unclear. From germline, CDR1 is MNHEY and CDR2 SVGAGI. The V gene lost 8 bases and the J gene lost 10 bases, with 15 bases spanning the gap. The CDR3 totals 12 residues. The CDR3 loop is CASWSIGREQFF. The CDR3 DNA reads TGTGCCAGCTGGAGCATCGGACGCGAGCAGTTCTTC.

Concerning this clonotype itself: Given a far larger clone just one base away, this is likely a sequencing read error. The gene calls are TRBV9 and TRBJ2-7; D might be TRBD1 or TRBD2, each matching 5 bases. V was shortened by 4 bases and J by 7 bases, with 21 bases between the two germline ends. In germline, CDR1 is SGDLS, CDR2 YYNGEE. The CDR3 extends over 15 amino acids. The CDR3 DNA reads as TGTGCCAGCAGCCCAGAGGTGGGGGTAGGAGATGAGCAGTACTTC. It is translated as CASSPEVGVGDEQYF.

Ten or more counts support this clonotype. V is TRBV24-1 and J is TRBJ2-2, with D perhaps matching TRBD1 (5 bases). V dropped 9 bases and J dropped 4 bases, with 8 bases sitting between them. The CDR3 is 12 residues long. Per the germline V gene, CDR1 is KGHDR and CDR2 is SFDVKD. CDR3 sequence: CATQGTTGELFF. DNA for the CDR3: TGTGCCACCCAGGGAACCACCGGGGAGCTGTTTTTT.

This clonotype showed up many times. The chain recombines TRBV2 with TRBJ2-7, with 8 bases lining up with TRBD2. V was clipped by 7 bases and J by 1 base; unmatched bases: 3. Germline CDR1 and CDR2: SNHLY and FYNNEI. There are 13 residues in the CDR3. For the CDR3, the DNA is TGTGCCAGCACCGGACTAGCTTCCTACGAGCAGTACTTC. Amino acid sequence: CASTGLASYEQYF. The complete variable domain, with remaining parts taken from reference TRBV2 and TRBJ2-7, reads EPEVTQTPSHQVTQMGQEVILRCVPISNHLYFYWYRQILGQKVEFLVSFYNNEISEKSEIFDDQFSVERPDGSNFTLKIRSTKLEDSAMYFCASTGLASYEQYFGPGTRLTVT.

This clonotype was counted many times. CDR3 loop: CATEITGLAVSNEQFF. CDR3 bases: TGTGCCACCGAAATAACTGGACTAGCGGTCTCGAATGAGCAGTTCTTC. The chain couples TRBV24-1 to TRBJ2-1; 10 nucleotides match TRBD2. The ends lost 9 bases at V and 7 bases at J; junction bases unmatched: 14. The CDR3 is 16 amino acids. Germline V lookup: CDR1 KGHDR, CDR2 SFDVKD.

This rearrangement joins TRBV25-1 to TRBJ2-7; 7 bases align to TRBD2. This CDR3 has 13 amino acids. V lost 5 bases, J lost 0 bases, and 1 base stayed unmatched. CDR1 MGHDK and CDR2 SYGVNS come from the germline V gene. The CDR3 DNA reads as TGTGCCAGCAGTCGGGGGGTCTCCTACGAGCAGTACTTC. It is translated as CASSRGVSYEQYF.

Many counts were recorded for this clonotype. The V call is TRBV2, the J call TRBJ1-4; TRBD1 matches at 9 bases. Germline CDR1 and CDR2: SNHLY and FYNNEI. J was trimmed by 5 bases and V by 5 bases; bases with no gene match: 6. CDR3 size: 15 residues. CDR3 in amino acids: CASSYTGGTNEKLFF. For the CDR3, the DNA is TGTGCCAGCAGTTACACAGGGGGCACAAATGAAAAACTGTTTTTT. Filled out from reference TRBV2 and TRBJ1-4, the complete variable domain reads EPEVTQTPSHQVTQMGQEVILRCVPISNHLYFYWYRQILGQKVEFLVSFYNNEISEKSEIFDDQFSVERPDGSNFTLKIRSTKLEDSAMYFCASSYTGGTNEKLFFGSGTQLSVL.

This clonotype was seen repeatedly, ten times or more. The rearrangement joins TRBV29-1 to TRBJ2-3; the match to TRBD2 covers 9 bases. Looked up from germline, CDR1 is SQVTM and CDR2 is ANQGSEA. The CDR3 runs to 14 residues. Losses at the gene ends were 4 bases for V and 2 bases for J; bases not matched to a gene: 4. The CDR3 DNA follows: TGCAGCGTTGGGCTAGCGGGAACCACAGATACGCAGTATTTT. It yields the protein CSVGLAGTTDTQYF.

This clonotype appeared many times. The gene calls are TRBV21-1 and TRBJ2-7; the table's D call, TRBD1, was not checked against the DNA. TRBV21-1 is flagged as a pseudogene. This CDR3 has 16 amino acids. CDR3 region: CASSKDGAGLSYEQYF. The DNA of the CDR3 is TGTGCCAGCAGCAAAGACGGGGCAGGCCTCTCCTACGAGCAGTACTTC.

The chain recombines TRBV5-1 with TRBJ2-7, with D perhaps matching TRBD2 (6 bases). The CDR3 is 14 residues long. Germline V gene sequence: CDR1 SGHRS, CDR2 YFSETQ. V was trimmed by 1 base and J by 7 bases, leaving 15 bases between them. CDR3 residues: CASSLSIAEREQYF. The CDR3 nucleotides read TGCGCCAGCAGCTTGTCGATAGCGGAGAGGGAGCAGTACTTC.

This clonotype came up many times. The chain employs TRBV27 and TRBJ2-5, with TRBD1 as a possible D gene (7 bases). The CDR3 is 14 amino acids. The V gene lost 5 bases and the J gene lost 5 bases, with 15 bases spanning the gap. CDR1 is MNHEY and CDR2 is SMNVEV in the germline V gene (reference sequence). The CDR3 reads CASSPTTGRETQYF. In nucleotides, the CDR3 is TGTGCCAGCAGTCCGACGACAGGGAGGGAGACCCAGTACTTC.

This clonotype was observed at least ten times. The chain employs TRBV28 and TRBJ2-2; 9 bases are shared with TRBD1. After removal of 11 bases from V and 5 bases from J, the junction contained 9 bases not matched to a gene. The CDR3 runs to 14 residues. From germline, CDR1 is MDHEN and CDR2 SYDVKM. The DNA of the CDR3 is TGTGCCTCTCTTAGGACAGGGGCTACCGGGGAGCTGTTTTTT. Translating it yields CASLRTGATGELFF.

This clonotype was detected once. The chain uses TRBV12-3 or TRBV12-4 and TRBJ2-6; no reliable D call. This CDR3 contains 13 residues. V was clipped by 3 bases and J by 4 bases, with 4 bases between them. CDR3 sequence reads: CASSLRGANVLTF. The DNA for the CDR3 is TGTGCCAGCAGTTTGCGGGGGGCCAACGTCCTGACTTTC.

This clonotype was detected only a few times. V usage is TRBV5-1 and J usage is TRBJ2-7, with 12 bases identical to TRBD1. After removal of 4 bases from V and 2 bases from J, the junction contained 13 bases not matched to a gene. The CDR3 spans 18 residues. Germline V gene data show CDR1 as SGHRS and CDR2 as YFSETQ. The CDR3 loop is CASSPYRGTGGITYEQYF. CDR3 DNA: TGCGCCAGCAGCCCCTACCGAGGGACAGGGGGCATAACCTACGAGCAGTACTTC.

This clonotype was seen many times. CDR3 sequence reads: CSAPIRGQETQYF. For the CDR3, the DNA is TGCAGTGCCCCGATTCGGGGGCAAGAGACCCAGTACTTC. The rearrangement links TRBV20-1 to TRBJ2-5, with D tentatively TRBD2 (6 bases). Germline lookup yields CDR1 DFQATT and CDR2 SNEGSKA (reference sequence). The CDR3 spans 13 residues. V lost 6 bases, J lost 2 bases, and 13 bases lay in between.

Ten or more counts support this clonotype. The V gene is TRBV20-1, the J gene TRBJ2-7; 11 bases are a match to TRBD2. Germline trimming cut 1 base from V and 5 bases from J; bases unmatched to any gene: 4. This CDR3 is 14 amino acids long. The V gene's germline CDR1 is DFQATT and CDR2 SNEGSKA (reference sequence). The DNA of the CDR3 is TGCAGTGCTAGAGGATTACTAGCGGGAGACGAGCAGTACTTC. Translated, it gives CSARGLLAGDEQYF.

The table lists this clonotype with many counts. The V and J genes are TRBV6-6 and TRBJ2-1; 9 nucleotides align to TRBD1. The CDR3 consists of 16 residues. V lost 8 bases and J lost 5; bases outside the gene matches: 13. Germline V gene sequence: CDR1 MNHNY, CDR2 SVGAGI (reference sequence). DNA for the CDR3: TGTGCCAGCCTTCCTCGACCGGGACAGGGAAACAATGAGCAGTTCTTC. Its protein is CASLPRPGQGNNEQFF.

This clonotype has ten or more counts. The J gene is TRBJ2-1, the V gene TRBV7-2; 12 bases align to TRBD2. With 3 bases clipped from V and 7 bases from J, the junction kept 4 bases outside the gene matches. Germline-derived CDR1 and CDR2 are SGHTA and FQGNSA. This CDR3 region has 15 residues. The CDR3 loop reads CASSLTSGSINEQFF. For the CDR3, the DNA is TGTGCCAGCAGCTTGACTAGCGGGAGTATAAATGAGCAGTTCTTC.

This clonotype was observed a few times. V and J are TRBV29-1 and TRBJ2-1; D not certain. Trimming pared 1 base from V and 9 bases from J, leaving 7 bases between. CDR3 size: 11 residues. Germline CDR1 and CDR2: SQVTM and ANQGSEA. CDR3: CSVEVSVEQFF. Here the CDR3 DNA reads TGCAGCGTTGAAGTTTCGGTTGAGCAGTTCTTC.

This clonotype was found many times. The genes are TRBV7-2 and TRBJ2-4, with 7 bases identical to TRBD1. V trimming: 5 bases; J trimming: 3 bases; junction bases outside the gene matches: 7. Germline CDR1 SGHTA, CDR2 FQGNSA. The length of the CDR3 is 15 residues. CDR3 sequence: CASSAGTEIKNIQYF. Here the CDR3 DNA reads TGTGCCAGCAGCGCCGGGACAGAGATCAAAAACATTCAGTACTTC.